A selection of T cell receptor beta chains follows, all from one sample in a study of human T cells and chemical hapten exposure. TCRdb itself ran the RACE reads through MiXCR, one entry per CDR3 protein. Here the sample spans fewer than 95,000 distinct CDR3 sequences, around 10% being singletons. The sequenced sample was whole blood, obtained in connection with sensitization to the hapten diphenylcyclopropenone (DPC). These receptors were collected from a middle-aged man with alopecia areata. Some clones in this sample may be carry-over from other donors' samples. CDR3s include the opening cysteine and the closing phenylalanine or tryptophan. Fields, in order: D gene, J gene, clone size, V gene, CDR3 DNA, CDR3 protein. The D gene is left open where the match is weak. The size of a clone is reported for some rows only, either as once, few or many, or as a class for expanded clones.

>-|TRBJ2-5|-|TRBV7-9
TGTGCCAGCAGCAATGGACGCCTACAAGAGACCCAGTACTTC
CASSNGRLQETQYF
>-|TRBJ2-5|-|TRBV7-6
TGTGCCAGCAGCCCACCGGGTTCGGGCGGTGAGACCCAGTACTTC
CASSPPGSGGETQYF
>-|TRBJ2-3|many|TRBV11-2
TGTGCCAGCACCGGCTCGGACCCAACTAGCACAGATACGCAGTATTTT
CASTGSDPTSTDTQYF
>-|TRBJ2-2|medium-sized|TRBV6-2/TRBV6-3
TGTGCCAGCAGTTACTCGCCGGTCCCCGGGGAGCTGTTTTTT
CASSYSPVPGELFF
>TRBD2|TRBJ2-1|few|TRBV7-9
TGTGCCAGCCGCCCGCAGACTAGCGTTAACAATGAGCAGTTCTTC
CASRPQTSVNNEQFF
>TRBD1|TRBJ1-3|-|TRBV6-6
TGTGCCAGCAGTTACAATACAGGGGGAGCTGGAAACACCATATATTTT
CASSYNTGGAGNTIYF
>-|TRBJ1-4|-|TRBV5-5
TGTGCCAGCAGCTTGGAGCGACTGGAAAAACTGTTTTTT
CASSLERLEKLFF
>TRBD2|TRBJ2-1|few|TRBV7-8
TGTGCCAGCAGCTTAGAACTAGCGGGAGGGCCGTTCTCCTCCTACAATGAGCAGTTCTTC
CASSLELAGGPFSSYNEQFF
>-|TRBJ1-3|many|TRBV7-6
TGTGCCAGCAGCTTAGGCGCGGGGGCTGGAAACACCATATATTTT
CASSLGAGAGNTIYF
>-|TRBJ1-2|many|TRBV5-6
TGTGCCAGCAGCTTGCGGTCCCCCGAGAATTTAGGCTACACCTTC
CASSLRSPENLGYTF
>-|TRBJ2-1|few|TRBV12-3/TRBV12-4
TGTGCCAGCAGTCCCGGGCCCATGGGGGCCCCGGGTAATGAGCAGTTCTTC
CASSPGPMGAPGNEQFF
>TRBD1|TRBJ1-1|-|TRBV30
TGTGCCTGGAGTCCAAACGGACAGGGGGCTGAAGCTTTCTTT
CAWSPNGQGAEAFF
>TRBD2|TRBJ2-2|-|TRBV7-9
TGTGCCAGCACTTTTAGCGGGGCATACACCGGGGAGCTGTTTTTT
CASTFSGAYTGELFF
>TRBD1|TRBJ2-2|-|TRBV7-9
TGTGCCAGCAGCCCGGGACAGGGGCCCGGGGAGCTGTTTTTT
CASSPGQGPGELFF
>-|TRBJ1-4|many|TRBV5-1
TGCGCCAGCACCGACGGGGCTAATGAAAAACTGTTTTTT
CASTDGANEKLFF
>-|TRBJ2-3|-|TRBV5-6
TGTGCCAGCAGGGCTGGGGCAAATACGCCGTATTTT
CASRAGANTPYF
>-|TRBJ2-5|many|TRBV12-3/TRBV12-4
TGTGCCAGCAGTCGGGACTTCAGTAGTGGGCGGGAGACCCAGTACTTC
CASSRDFSSGRETQYF
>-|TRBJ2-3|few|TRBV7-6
TGTGCCAGCAGCTTACAACGGGACCCAGATACGCAGTATTTT
CASSLQRDPDTQYF
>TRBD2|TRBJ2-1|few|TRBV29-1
TGCAGCGTTGACCGGGGACTAGCGGGAGGCCGCTTTTACAATGAGCAGTTCTTC
CSVDRGLAGGRFYNEQFF
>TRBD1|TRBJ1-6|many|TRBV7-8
TGTGCCAGCAGTAGTACAGGGGATGGTTCACCCCTCCACTTT
CASSSTGDGSPLHF
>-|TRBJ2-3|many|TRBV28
TGTGCCAGCAGACCCTATACTAGCACAGATACGCAGTATTTT
CASRPYTSTDTQYF
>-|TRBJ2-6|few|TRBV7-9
TGTGCCGGGGAAACTGGGGCCAACGTCCTGACTTTC
CAGETGANVLTF
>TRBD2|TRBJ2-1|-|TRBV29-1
TGCAGCGCTGAAAGAGCGGGAGATTTTTACAATGAGCAGTTCTTC
CSAERAGDFYNEQFF
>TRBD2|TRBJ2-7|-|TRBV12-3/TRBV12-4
TGTGCCAGCACACTAGCGGGAGGGTCCTACGAGCAGTACTTC
CASTLAGGSYEQYF